This record covers a single TCR beta chain. Profiled with immunoSEQ multiplex PCR; TCRdb holds only in-frame clones, not every one. This sample has approximately 160,000 clones; around 93% occur once, and the top ten carry roughly 3.9%. The data stem from a study of control samples from healthy donors and cancer patients. The CDR3 is 14 residues long. Germline V gives CDR1 KGHSH, CDR2 LQKENI. V lost 1 base, J lost 2 bases, and 8 bases lay in between. The clonotype comes from an older woman in good health. Sequences were obtained from blood. This rearrangement joins TRBV18 to TRBJ2-5, with D perhaps TRBD1 (5 bases). This CDR3 is CASSPRGGQETQYF. CDR3 bases: TGTGCCAGCTCACCACGGGGCGGACAAGAGACCCAGTACTTC.